The next 27 T cell receptor beta chains were all read from a single sample in a study of T cell changes during pregnancy in multiple sclerosis. Sequenced by immunoSEQ multiplex PCR; TCRdb stores in-frame clones only, minus some. The sample records about 71,000 clones, approximately 94% being singletons. Sequences were derived from peripheral blood, sampled in the third trimester of pregnancy. Receptors were obtained from a female donor with multiple sclerosis, enrolled in a pregnancy study.

This clone was seen a single time. This chain uses TRBV4-3 with TRBJ2-3, with D perhaps matching TRBD2 (5 bases). Germline CDR1 reads LGHNA; CDR2 reads YSLEER. Trimming took off 1 base at V and 0 bases at J, with 8 bases between the two ends. CDR3 length: 15 residues. CDR3 sequence: CASSQVGVSTDTQYF. The CDR3 region has the DNA TGCGCCAGCAGCCAAGTCGGGGTTAGCACAGATACGCAGTATTTT.

This rearrangement joins TRBV7-3 to TRBJ2-5; a weak D match, TRBD2 (6 bases). CDR1 SGHTA and CDR2 FQGTGA come from the germline V gene. Between the trimmed V and J ends, which lost 4 bases and 5 bases, there was a span of 11 bases. This CDR3 has 13 residues. In nucleotides, the CDR3 is TGTGCCAGCAGCTCCGGGAGTGTCGAGACCCAGTACTTC. This encodes CASSSGSVETQYF.

This chain uses TRBV11-2 with TRBJ1-3; D gene unclear. Trimming removed 10 bases from V and 1 base from J, with 8 bases in between. Germline lookup yields CDR1 SGHAT and CDR2 FQNNGV. The CDR3 has 12 amino acids. The CDR3 sequence is CATSVSGNTIYF. The CDR3 coding sequence is TGTGCCACCTCAGTTTCTGGAAACACCATATATTTT.

The rearrangement uses TRBV9 and TRBJ2-1, with TRBD2 identical over 10 bases. The germline CDR1 and CDR2 sequences are SGDLS and YYNGEE. The CDR3 consists of 16 residues. Germline trimming cut 4 bases from V and 7 bases from J; bases unmatched to any gene: 11. Here the CDR3 reads CASSIPAGGPTNEQFF. Written as DNA, the CDR3 is TGTGCCAGCAGCATCCCAGCGGGAGGGCCCACGAATGAGCAGTTCTTC.

The chain carries TRBV5-1 and TRBJ1-2; TRBD1 matches at 7 bases. Germline values: CDR1 SGHRS, CDR2 YFSETQ. The junction had 7 bases not matched to a gene; V was cut back by 8 bases and J by 3 bases. This CDR3 contains 13 residues. In DNA form, the CDR3 reads TGCGCCAGTGCCGGACAGGACTACTATGGCTACACCTTC. This encodes CASAGQDYYGYTF.

The chain joins TRBV9 to TRBJ2-2; 14 bases are a match to TRBD2. Germline values: CDR1 SGDLS, CDR2 YYNGEE. The trim removed 7 bases at V and 3 bases at J, leaving 11 bases unmatched. The CDR3 totals 18 residues. For the CDR3, the DNA is TGTGCCAGCCAAGTGGGGACTAGCGGGAGAAAGGACACCGGGGAGCTGTTTTTT. Encoded protein: CASQVGTSGRKDTGELFF.

This chain connects TRBV5-5 to TRBJ2-1; perhaps TRBD2 as D (6 bases). The CDR3 is made up of 15 amino acids. V gave up 4 bases and J gave up 13 bases, with 24 bases separating them. CDR1 SGHKS and CDR2 YYEKEE come from the germline V gene (reference sequence). The CDR3 protein is CASSVPDGGFMGQFF. The CDR3 DNA reads TGTGCCAGCAGCGTACCCGACGGAGGGTTCATGGGACAGTTCTTC. Combining the CDR3 with reference TRBV5-5 and TRBJ2-1 gives the whole variable domain DAGVTQSPTHLIKTRGQQVTLRCSPISGHKSVSWYQQVLGQGPQFIFQYYEKEERGRGNFPDRFSARQFPNYSSELNVNALLLGDSALYLCASSVPDGGFMGQFFGPGTRLTVL.

V and J are TRBV28 and TRBJ1-4; D is possibly TRBD1 (6 bases). The CDR3 has 15 amino acids. CDR1 is MDHEN and CDR2 is SYDVKM in the germline V gene. The V end was cut by 2 bases, the J end by 5 bases, with 12 bases between. CDR3 region: CASSLLRTENEKLFF. The CDR3 bases are TGTGCCAGCAGTTTACTTAGGACAGAAAATGAAAAACTGTTTTTT.

The chain uses TRBV6-1 and TRBJ2-2, with 9 bases fitting TRBD2. V gave up 4 bases and J gave up 4 bases; unmatched junction bases: 4. The CDR3 is 15 amino acids. The germline V gene encodes CDR1 MNHNS and CDR2 SASEGT. CDR3 sequence (DNA): TGTGCCAGCAGTGTTAGCGGGAGAGGCACCGGGGAGCTGTTTTTT. The encoded protein is CASSVSGRGTGELFF.

This clone appeared a single time. CDR3 coding DNA: TGTGCCAGCAGCGTACACACAGGGGGGGATGGCTACACCTTC. It encodes CASSVHTGGDGYTF. The V gene is TRBV11-2, the J gene TRBJ1-2, with 8 bases that match TRBD1. CDR1 is SGHAT and CDR2 is FQNNGV in the germline V gene. V lost 5 bases to trimming and J lost 6 bases; unmatched junction nucleotides: 8. The CDR3 has 14 amino acids.

The genes are TRBV4-2 and TRBJ2-1, with TRBD2 matching over 11 bases. V lost 4 bases to trimming and J lost 4 bases; unmatched junction nucleotides: 6. The germline gives CDR1 LGHNA, CDR2 YNFKEQ. The CDR3 runs to 16 residues. For the CDR3, the DNA is TGTGCCAGCAGCCTCCTTAGCGGGAGGGTATACAATGAGCAGTTCTTC. Translated, it gives CASSLLSGRVYNEQFF.

The chain couples TRBV5-8 to TRBJ2-7, with 7 bases identical to TRBD1. Trimming took 4 bases from V and 3 from J; bases not matched to a gene: 7. Per the germline V gene, CDR1 is SGHTS and CDR2 is YDEGEE. The length of the CDR3 is 14 residues. Written as DNA, the CDR3 is TGTGCCAGCAGCAGCGACAGGGTTCGCTACGAGCAGTACTTC. Translation gives CASSSDRVRYEQYF.

J is TRBJ2-2 and V is TRBV2, with TRBD1 identical over 9 bases. The junction had 5 bases not matched to a gene; V was cut back by 6 bases and J by 6 bases. CDR3 length: 14 amino acids. Germline V gene lookup returns CDR1 SNHLY and CDR2 FYNNEI. Written as DNA, the CDR3 is TGTGCCAGCAGGGAGACAGGGGGACCCGGGGAGCTGTTTTTT. Translating gives CASRETGGPGELFF. Filled out from reference TRBV2 and TRBJ2-2, the complete variable domain reads EPEVTQTPSHQVTQMGQEVILRCVPISNHLYFYWYRQILGQKVEFLVSFYNNEISEKSEIFDDQFSVERPDGSNFTLKIRSTKLEDSAMYFCASRETGGPGELFFGEGSRLTVL.

V usage is TRBV12-2 and J usage is TRBJ1-1; TRBD1, the table's D call, lacks a check against the DNA. TRBV12-2 constitutes a pseudogene. CDR3 length: 14 amino acids. CDR3 nucleotides: TGTGCAAGACAGGATCCTGCAGGGACAGCTGAAGCTTTCTTT. As protein: CARQDPAGTAEAFF.

The chain combines TRBV29-1 with TRBJ1-2; D might be TRBD1 (5 bases). This CDR3 has 11 amino acids. The V end was cut by 4 bases, the J end by 8 bases, with 11 bases between. From germline, CDR1 is SQVTM and CDR2 ANQGSEA. The CDR3 is CSVAGAGGYTF. The CDR3 DNA follows: TGCAGCGTTGCCGGGGCGGGAGGCTACACCTTC.

This clone was recorded many times. The chain has TRBV27 and TRBJ1-2; TRBD1 aligns across 7 bases. The CDR3 consists of 14 residues. Trimming at V came to 5 bases and at J to 6 bases, leaving 9 bases not matched to a gene. CDR1 is MNHEY, CDR2 SMNVEV, per germline (reference sequence). In DNA form, the CDR3 reads TGTGCCAGCAGTGCTTTGGACAGGTTGGATGGCTACACCTTC. Translation: CASSALDRLDGYTF.

The chain's CDR3 is CASSSRTGTEAFF. CDR3 in DNA: TGTGCCAGCAGTTCCCGGACGGGGACTGAAGCTTTCTTT. The rearrangement uses TRBV27 and TRBJ1-1; D call uncertain. Germline V gives CDR1 MNHEY, CDR2 SMNVEV (reference sequence). Trimming shortened V by 4 bases and J by 5 bases, and 11 bases separated the two germline ends. This CDR3 region has 13 residues.

The V call is TRBV9, the J call TRBJ1-2, with D unresolved. The CDR3 has 13 amino acids. Germline CDR1 SGDLS, CDR2 YYNGEE. V was trimmed by 0 bases and J by 3 bases, leaving 6 bases between them. CDR3 in amino acids: CASSVGADYGYTF. CDR3 bases: TGTGCCAGCAGCGTAGGGGCAGACTATGGCTACACCTTC.

This chain uses TRBV2 with TRBJ1-1; the match to TRBD1 covers 9 bases. The CDR3 consists of 14 residues. Germline trimming cut 7 bases from V and 2 bases from J; bases unmatched to any gene: 5. The germline gives CDR1 SNHLY, CDR2 FYNNEI. The CDR3: CASINRGRNTEAFF. For the CDR3, the DNA is TGTGCCAGCATTAACAGGGGGCGCAACACTGAAGCTTTCTTT. The entire variable domain, with the rest obtained from reference TRBV2 and TRBJ1-1, is as follows: EPEVTQTPSHQVTQMGQEVILRCVPISNHLYFYWYRQILGQKVEFLVSFYNNEISEKSEIFDDQFSVERPDGSNFTLKIRSTKLEDSAMYFCASINRGRNTEAFFGQGTRLTVV.

The V gene is TRBV27, the J gene TRBJ2-7; TRBD2 matches at 12 bases. The CDR3 covers 18 residues. The germline CDR1 and CDR2 sequences are MNHEY and SMNVEV (reference sequence). V was pared by 10 bases and J by 0 bases, with 16 bases of the junction left unmatched. CDR3 sequence reads: CATGLGYTSGRYSYEQYF. The CDR3, as DNA: TGTGCCACGGGCCTGGGTTACACTAGCGGGAGGTACTCCTACGAGCAGTACTTC.

This rearrangement joins TRBV2 to TRBJ2-3; 11 nucleotides agree with TRBD2. The V and J ends lost 6 bases and 8 bases, in that order; junction bases with no gene match: 10. This CDR3 is built from 15 residues. The germline gives CDR1 SNHLY, CDR2 FYNNEI. CDR3: CASRVLAGVSRTQYF. The CDR3 region has the DNA TGTGCCAGCAGGGTACTAGCGGGAGTTTCCCGTACGCAGTATTTT.

The rearrangement links TRBV5-1 to TRBJ2-5; the match to TRBD2 covers 12 bases. The trim removed 5 bases at V and 6 bases at J, leaving 5 bases unmatched. Per germline, CDR1 SGHRS and CDR2 YFSETQ. CDR3 length: 14 residues. The CDR3 protein is CASRETSGSQTQYF. CDR3 bases: TGCGCCAGCAGGGAGACTAGCGGGAGTCAGACCCAGTACTTC.

The V gene is TRBV20-1, the J gene TRBJ1-2, with no clear D. This CDR3 is 11 amino acids long. V lost 3 bases, J lost 4 bases, and 6 bases lay in between. Per the germline V gene, CDR1 is DFQATT and CDR2 is SNEGSKA (reference sequence). The CDR3: CSARFSYGYTF. The DNA of the CDR3 is TGCAGTGCTAGGTTCAGCTATGGCTACACCTTC.

In its sample, this clone was seen once. The chain links TRBV30 to TRBJ1-2; TRBD1 might be the D (6 bases). With 0 bases removed from V and 7 bases from J, the gap between germline ends came to 9 bases. CDR1 GTSNPN and CDR2 SVGIG come from the germline V gene (reference sequence). CDR3 length equals 12 residues. The CDR3 DNA reads TGTGCCTGGAGTGTGGGAGGGGGTGGCTACACCTTC. Translation gives CAWSVGGGGYTF.

With respect to this clone: A junction boundary mismatches the germline segment, possibly from a read error. Other nucleotide sequences from this sample produce the same CDR3. The chain links TRBV11-2 to TRBJ2-7; 11 positions agree with TRBD1. Looked up from germline, CDR1 is SGHAT and CDR2 is FQNNGV. CDR3 length: 15 amino acids. CDR3: CASSLAGTGGYEQYF. The CDR3 coding sequence is TGTGCCAGCAGCTTAGCCGGGACAGGGGGGTACGAGCAGTATTTC.

The chain couples TRBV7-2 to TRBJ2-7, with TRBD2 identical over 8 bases. Germline V gene data show CDR1 as SGHTA and CDR2 as FQGNSA. V was pared by 0 bases and J by 6 bases, with 7 bases of the junction left unmatched. This CDR3 comprises 15 residues. The CDR3 region has the DNA TGTGCCAGCAGCTTAGCTGGGACTAGATTGAGCGAGCAGTACTTC. Protein product: CASSLAGTRLSEQYF. Looking up the rest from reference TRBV7-2 and TRBJ2-7 gives the full variable domain: GAGVSQSPSNKVTEKGKDVELRCDPISGHTALYWYRQSLGQGLEFLIYFQGNSAPDKSGLPSDRFSAERTGGSVSTLTIQRTQQEDSAVYLCASSLAGTRLSEQYFGPGTRLTVT.

The J gene is TRBJ1-4, the V gene TRBV12-5; a weak D match, TRBD1 (6 bases). The CDR3 is made up of 17 amino acids. Trimming removed 7 bases from V and 8 bases from J, with 26 bases in between. CDR1 LGHNT and CDR2 FRNRAP come from the germline V gene. In DNA, the CDR3 is TGTGCTAGTGCAGATGTCCCTCGGGACACCCTCGGCGAAAAACTGTTTTTT. Translation: CASADVPRDTLGEKLFF.